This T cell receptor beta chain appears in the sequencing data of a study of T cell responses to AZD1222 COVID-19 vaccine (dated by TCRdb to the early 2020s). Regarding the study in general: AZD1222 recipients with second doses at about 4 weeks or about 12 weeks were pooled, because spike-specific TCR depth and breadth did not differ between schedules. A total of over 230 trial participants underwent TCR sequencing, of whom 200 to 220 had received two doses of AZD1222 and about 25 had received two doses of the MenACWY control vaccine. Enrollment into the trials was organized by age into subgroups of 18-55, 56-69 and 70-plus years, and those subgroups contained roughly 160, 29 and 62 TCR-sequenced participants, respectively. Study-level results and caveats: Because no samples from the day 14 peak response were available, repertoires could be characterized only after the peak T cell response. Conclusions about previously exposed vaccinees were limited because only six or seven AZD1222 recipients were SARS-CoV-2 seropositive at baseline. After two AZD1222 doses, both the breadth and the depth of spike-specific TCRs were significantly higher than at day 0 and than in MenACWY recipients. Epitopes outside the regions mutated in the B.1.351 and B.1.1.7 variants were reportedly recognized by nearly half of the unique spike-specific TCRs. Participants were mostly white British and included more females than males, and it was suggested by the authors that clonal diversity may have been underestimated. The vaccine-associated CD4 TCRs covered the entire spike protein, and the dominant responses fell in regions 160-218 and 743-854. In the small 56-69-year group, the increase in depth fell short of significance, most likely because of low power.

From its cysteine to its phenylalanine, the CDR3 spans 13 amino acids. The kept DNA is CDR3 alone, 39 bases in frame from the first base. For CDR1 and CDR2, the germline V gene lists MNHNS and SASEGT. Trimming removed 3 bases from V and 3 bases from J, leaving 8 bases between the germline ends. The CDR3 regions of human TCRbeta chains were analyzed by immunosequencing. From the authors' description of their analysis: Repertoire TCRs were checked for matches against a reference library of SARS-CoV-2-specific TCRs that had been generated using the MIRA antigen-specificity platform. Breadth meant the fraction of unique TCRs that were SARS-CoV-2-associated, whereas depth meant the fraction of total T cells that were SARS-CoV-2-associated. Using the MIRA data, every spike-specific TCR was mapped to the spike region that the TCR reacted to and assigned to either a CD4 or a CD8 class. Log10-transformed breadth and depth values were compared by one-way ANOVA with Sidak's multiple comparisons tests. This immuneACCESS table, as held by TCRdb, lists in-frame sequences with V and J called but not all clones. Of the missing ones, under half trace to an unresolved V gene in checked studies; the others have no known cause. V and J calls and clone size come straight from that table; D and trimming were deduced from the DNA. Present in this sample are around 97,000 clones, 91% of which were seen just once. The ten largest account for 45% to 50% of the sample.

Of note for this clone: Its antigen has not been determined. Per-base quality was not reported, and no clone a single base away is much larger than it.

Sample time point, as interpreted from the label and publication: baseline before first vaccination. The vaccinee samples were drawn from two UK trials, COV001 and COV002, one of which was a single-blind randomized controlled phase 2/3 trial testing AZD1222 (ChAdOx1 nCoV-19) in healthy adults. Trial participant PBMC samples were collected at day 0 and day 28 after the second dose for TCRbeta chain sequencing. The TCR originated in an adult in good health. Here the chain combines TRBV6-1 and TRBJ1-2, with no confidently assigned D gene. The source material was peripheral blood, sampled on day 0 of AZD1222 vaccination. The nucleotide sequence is TGTGCCAGCAGTGACCCTTCTCACTATGGCTACACCTTC. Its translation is CASSDPSHYGYTF.